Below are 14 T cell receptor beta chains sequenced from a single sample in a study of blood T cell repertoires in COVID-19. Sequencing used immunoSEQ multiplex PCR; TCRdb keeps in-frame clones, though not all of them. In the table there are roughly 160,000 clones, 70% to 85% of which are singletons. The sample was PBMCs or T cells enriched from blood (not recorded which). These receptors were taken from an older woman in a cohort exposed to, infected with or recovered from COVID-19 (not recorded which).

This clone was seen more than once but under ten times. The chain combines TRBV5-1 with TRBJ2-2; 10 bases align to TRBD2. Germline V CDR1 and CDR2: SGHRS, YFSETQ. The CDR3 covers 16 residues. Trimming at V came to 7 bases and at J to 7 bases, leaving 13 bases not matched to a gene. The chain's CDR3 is CASSLASGRIGGELFF. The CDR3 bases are TGCGCCAGCTCTTTGGCTAGCGGGAGAATCGGCGGGGAGCTGTTTTTT.

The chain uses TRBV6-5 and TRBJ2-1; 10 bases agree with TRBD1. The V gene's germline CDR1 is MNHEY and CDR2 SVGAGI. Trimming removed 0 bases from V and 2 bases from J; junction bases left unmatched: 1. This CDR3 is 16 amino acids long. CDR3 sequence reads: CASSYSGTGAYNEQFF. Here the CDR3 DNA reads TGTGCCAGCAGTTACTCCGGGACAGGGGCCTACAATGAGCAGTTCTTC.

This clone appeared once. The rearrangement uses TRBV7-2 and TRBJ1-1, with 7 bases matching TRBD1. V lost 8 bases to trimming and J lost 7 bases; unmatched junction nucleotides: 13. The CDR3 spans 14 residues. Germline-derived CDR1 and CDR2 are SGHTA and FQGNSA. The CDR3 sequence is CASQQGPTGGEAFF. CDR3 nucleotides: TGTGCCAGCCAACAGGGGCCGACCGGGGGTGAAGCTTTCTTT.

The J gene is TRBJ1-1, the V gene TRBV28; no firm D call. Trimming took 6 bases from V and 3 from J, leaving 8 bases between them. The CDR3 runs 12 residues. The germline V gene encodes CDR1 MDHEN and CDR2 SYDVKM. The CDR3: CASSTDYTEAFF. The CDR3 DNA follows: TGTGCCAGCAGCACAGATTACACTGAAGCTTTCTTT.

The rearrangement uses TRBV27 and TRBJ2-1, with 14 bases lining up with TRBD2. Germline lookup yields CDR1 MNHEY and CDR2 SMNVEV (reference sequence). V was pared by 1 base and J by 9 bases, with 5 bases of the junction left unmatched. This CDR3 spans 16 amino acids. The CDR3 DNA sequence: TGTGCCAGCAGTTTATTGGGGACTAGCGGGAGTTTTGAGCAGTTCTTC. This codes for CASSLLGTSGSFEQFF.

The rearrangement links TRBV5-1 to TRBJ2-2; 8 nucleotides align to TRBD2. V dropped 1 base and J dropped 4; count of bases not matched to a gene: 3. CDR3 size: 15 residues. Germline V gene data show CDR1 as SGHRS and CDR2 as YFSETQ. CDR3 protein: CASSLTAGGTGELFF. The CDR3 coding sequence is TGCGCCAGCAGCTTGACTGCGGGAGGCACCGGGGAGCTGTTTTTT. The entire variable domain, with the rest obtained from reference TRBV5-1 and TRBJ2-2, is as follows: KAGVTQTPRYLIKTRGQQVTLSCSPISGHRSVSWYQQTPGQGLQFLFEYFSETQRNKGNFPGRFSGRQFSNSRSEMNVSTLELGDSALYLCASSLTAGGTGELFFGEGSRLTVL.

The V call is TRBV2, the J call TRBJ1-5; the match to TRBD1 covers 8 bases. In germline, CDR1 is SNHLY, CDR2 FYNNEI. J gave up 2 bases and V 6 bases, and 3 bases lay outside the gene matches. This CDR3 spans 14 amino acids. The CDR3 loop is CASSQTGGNQPQHF. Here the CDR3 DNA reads TGTGCCAGCAGCCAGACAGGGGGCAATCAGCCCCAGCATTTT.

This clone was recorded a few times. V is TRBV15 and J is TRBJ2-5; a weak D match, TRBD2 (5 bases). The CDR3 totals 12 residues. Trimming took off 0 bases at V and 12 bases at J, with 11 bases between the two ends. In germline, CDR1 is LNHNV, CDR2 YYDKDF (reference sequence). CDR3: CATSRDSGRKYF. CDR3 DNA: TGTGCCACCAGCAGAGACTCGGGGAGAAAGTACTTC.

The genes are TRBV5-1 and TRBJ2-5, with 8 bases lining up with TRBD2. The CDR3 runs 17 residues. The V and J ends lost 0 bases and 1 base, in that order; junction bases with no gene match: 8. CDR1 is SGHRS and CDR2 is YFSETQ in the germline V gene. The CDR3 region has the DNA TGCGCCAGCAGCTTGGTGCCAGCGGGAGACTCCCAAGAGACCCAGTACTTC. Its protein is CASSLVPAGDSQETQYF.

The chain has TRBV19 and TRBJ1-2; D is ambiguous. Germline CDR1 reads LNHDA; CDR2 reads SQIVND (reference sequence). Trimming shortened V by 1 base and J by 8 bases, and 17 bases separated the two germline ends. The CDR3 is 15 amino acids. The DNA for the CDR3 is TGTGCCAGTAGTATAGGAGGTTGGAGGGTAGGCGGCTACACCTTC. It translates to CASSIGGWRVGGYTF.

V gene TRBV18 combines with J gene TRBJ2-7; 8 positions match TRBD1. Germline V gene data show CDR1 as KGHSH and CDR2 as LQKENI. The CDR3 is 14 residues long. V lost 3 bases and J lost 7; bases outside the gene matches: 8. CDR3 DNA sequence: TGTGCCAGCTCACCGGGACAGGCGATAGGAGAGCAGTACTTC. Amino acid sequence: CASSPGQAIGEQYF.

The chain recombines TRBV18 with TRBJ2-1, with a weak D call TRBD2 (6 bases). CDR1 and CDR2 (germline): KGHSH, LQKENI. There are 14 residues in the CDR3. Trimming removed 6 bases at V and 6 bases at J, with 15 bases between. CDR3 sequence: CASSPSEGINEQFF. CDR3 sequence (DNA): TGTGCCAGCTCCCCTAGCGAGGGAATCAATGAGCAGTTCTTC.

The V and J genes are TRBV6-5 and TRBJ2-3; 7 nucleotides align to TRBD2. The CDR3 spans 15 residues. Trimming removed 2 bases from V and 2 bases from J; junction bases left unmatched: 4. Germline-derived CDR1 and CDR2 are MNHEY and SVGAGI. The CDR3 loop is CASSYQSGVTDTQYF. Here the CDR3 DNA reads TGTGCCAGCAGTTACCAAAGCGGGGTCACAGATACGCAGTATTTT.

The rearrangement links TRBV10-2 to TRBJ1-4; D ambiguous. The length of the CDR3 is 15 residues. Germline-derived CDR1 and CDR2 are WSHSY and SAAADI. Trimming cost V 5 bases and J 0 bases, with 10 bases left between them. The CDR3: CASSSEFATNEKLFF. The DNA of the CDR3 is TGCGCCAGCAGTTCCGAGTTTGCAACTAATGAAAAACTGTTTTTT.